This paragraph reports one TCR beta chain. The sample's treatment: roughly 19 received Ad26.COV2.S at low or high dose, single or two shots; five or six received placebo; per-sample allocation not given. Repertoires come from day 63 after the first vaccine or placebo injection. This specimen comes from a study of Ad26.COV2.S vaccination and SARS-CoV-2 variants. Germline values: CDR1 MDHEN, CDR2 SYDVKM. The V end lost 5 bases, the J end lost 0 bases, and 13 bases lay between the germline ends. The CDR3 sequence is 15 residues long. Data came from immunoSEQ multiplex PCR; TCRdb stores just in-frame clones and leaves some out. The data contain 200,000 to 250,000 clones, over 75% of them singletons.

The sequencing here drew on peripheral blood, taken in a trial of Ad26.COV2.S vaccine versus placebo. This clonotype originated in a person between 18 and 65 years old who received the Ad26.COV2.S COVID-19 vaccine or a placebo. The chain combines TRBV28 with TRBJ1-1; the D is unclear. This CDR3 reads CASSLFQSMNTEAFF. The CDR3, as DNA: TGTGCCAGCAGTCTCTTCCAAAGCATGAACACTGAAGCTTTCTTT.